A selection of T cell receptor beta chains follows, all from one sample in a study of T cells after yellow fever vaccination. TCRdb recomputed calls from the 5' RACE reads with MiXCR, one row per CDR3 protein. The sample carries 200,000 to 300,000 distinct CDR3 sequences, about 3.7% recorded once. The sample in question was PBMCs, obtained 15 days after the yellow fever booster vaccination. The receptors derive from a young man who received the YFV17D yellow fever vaccine. Each CDR3 is given with its conserved first and last residue. A D gene is named only where the DNA matches it firmly. Rows may omit the clone size; those that give it use once, few, many or a size class.

>many|NA|TRBV5-1|TRBJ1-1
TGCGCCAGCAGCTTGGCCATGGGGGATGGTACTGAAGCTTTCTTT
CASSLAMGDGTEAFF
>many|TRBD2|TRBV7-2|TRBJ2-1
TGTGCCAGCAGCTTGAGGGGACTAGCGTACAATGAGCAGTTCTTC
CASSLRGLAYNEQFF
>many|NA|TRBV5-1|TRBJ2-3
TGCGCCAGCAGCTTGGAAGTGGGGCAAGATACGCAGTATTTT
CASSLEVGQDTQYF
>many|TRBD1|TRBV5-1|TRBJ2-2
TGCGCCAGCAGCTTGCGGGACAGGGCCTTCACCGGTGGGCTGTTTTTT
CASSLRDRAFTGGLFF
>many|NA|TRBV7-9|TRBJ1-1
TGTGCCAGCAGCTTAGGAACGGATCTTGAAGCTTTCTTT
CASSLGTDLEAFF
>many|NA|TRBV7-2|TRBJ1-1
TGTGCCAGCAGCTCCTGGTATTTGAACACTGAAGCTTTCTTT
CASSSWYLNTEAFF
>many|NA|TRBV19|TRBJ2-4
TGTGCCAGTAGTATAACGGAGGGAGTGAGAACCAAAAACATTCAGTACTTC
CASSITEGVRTKNIQYF
>many|NA|TRBV4-3|TRBJ2-7
TGCGCCAGCAGCCTCGAGGGGCAGGGTGATCAGTACTTC
CASSLEGQGDQYF
>many|TRBD2|TRBV7-8|TRBJ2-7
TGTGCCAGCAGCTTACGGGCTAGCGGTACCTACGAGCAGTACTTC
CASSLRASGTYEQYF
>NA|TRBD1|TRBV24-1|TRBJ1-2
TGTGCCACCAGTGATTCCCGGACAGGGGCGGGCTATGGCTACACCTTC
CATSDSRTGAGYGYTF
>many|NA|TRBV7-9|TRBJ2-7
TGTGCCTCAGGGCAGGGAGGCTACGAGCAGTACTTC
CASGQGGYEQYF
>few|NA|TRBV5-6|TRBJ2-5
TGTGCCAGCAGCCCGACCCTCCAGGGAGGGGGAAAAGAGACCCAGTACTTC
CASSPTLQGGGKETQYF
>many|NA|TRBV12-3/TRBV12-4|TRBJ2-6
TGTGCCAGCACCCTTACAAGCTCTGGGGCCAACGTCCTGACTTTC
CASTLTSSGANVLTF
>many|NA|TRBV19|TRBJ2-3
TGTGCCAGTAGTCCCTCTTCGGAAAATACGCAGTATTTT
CASSPSSENTQYF
>many|NA|TRBV20-1|TRBJ2-1
TGCAGTGCTAGAGACAGGCATGTAGAGTTCTTC
CSARDRHVEFF
>many|TRBD2|TRBV12-3/TRBV12-4|TRBJ2-1
TGTGCCAGCGTAGCGGGGGGGAGCTCCTACAATGAGCAGTTCTTC
CASVAGGSSYNEQFF
>many|NA|TRBV7-9|TRBJ2-1
TGTGCCAGCAGCAACCCGGGACATAACTACAATGAGCAGTTCTTC
CASSNPGHNYNEQFF